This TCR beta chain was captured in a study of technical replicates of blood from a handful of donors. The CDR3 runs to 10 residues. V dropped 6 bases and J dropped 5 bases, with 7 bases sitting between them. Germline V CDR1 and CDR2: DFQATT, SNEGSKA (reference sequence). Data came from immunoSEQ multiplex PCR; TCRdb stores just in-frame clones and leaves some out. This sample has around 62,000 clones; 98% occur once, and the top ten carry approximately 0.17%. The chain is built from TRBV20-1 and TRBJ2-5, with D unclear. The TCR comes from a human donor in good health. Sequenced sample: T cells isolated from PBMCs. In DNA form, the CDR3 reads TGCAGTGCGATGCAGGAGACCCAGTACTTC. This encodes CSAMQETQYF.